This T cell receptor beta chain came from a study of CD8 T cells in Susac syndrome. Looking at the study overall: At the time of blood draw, patients with Susac syndrome were therapy-naive, receiving corticosteroids, or receiving intravenous immunoglobulin alone.

The diagnostic criteria were recently defined, and patients with Susac syndrome met them for definite or probable disease. Germline CDR1 SEHNR, CDR2 FQNEAQ (reference sequence). The V segment lost 9 bases and the J segment 0 bases; nucleotides outside the gene matches: 9. CDR3 length equals 15 residues. Roughly 0.5 to 1 ug RNA was reverse transcribed with random hexamers. Using its own MiXCR run on the immunoSEQ multiplex PCR reads, TCRdb lists one record per CDR3 protein. The repertoire includes more than 150,000 distinct CDR3 sequences, just under 95% of them detected once, and around 0.16% sits in the top ten.

Sample: CD8+ T cells from PBMCs. The TCR sequence derives from a human donor with Susac syndrome. The chain employs TRBV7-9 and TRBJ2-3; 7 positions agree with TRBD2. CDR3: CARSVASGSTDTQYF. The CDR3 bases are TGTGCCAGGAGCGTCGCTAGCGGTAGCACAGATACGCAGTATTTT.